These 8 T cell receptor beta chains came from one sample sequenced in a study of OX40 agonist ivuxolimab in advanced cancers. Measured with immunoSEQ multiplex PCR; TCRdb has only the in-frame clones, and not every one. The data show roughly 25,000 clones, 65% to 90% seen once. The material sequenced was CD4+ or CD8+ T cells sorted from blood, taken in a trial of the OX40 agonist ivuxolimab. These receptors all stem from an adult with an advanced solid tumor such as melanoma, head and neck, liver or kidney cancer.

This clone was counted only a few times. The rearrangement uses TRBV30 and TRBJ1-5; weak D call: TRBD1 (5 bases). The CDR3 consists of 16 residues. V lost 1 base, J lost 6 bases, and 19 bases lay in between. CDR1 and CDR2 from the germline V gene are GTSNPN and SVGIG (reference sequence). For the CDR3, the DNA is TGTGCCTGGAGTGGCAGGGCACCTCACGGGGCTCAGCCCCAGCATTTT. Encoded protein: CAWSGRAPHGAQPQHF.

The chain employs TRBV2 and TRBJ1-1, with D uncertain. V shed 4 bases and J shed 10 bases, with 1 base lying between them. From germline, CDR1 is SNHLY and CDR2 FYNNEI. The CDR3 spans 8 residues. The CDR3 is CASSVAFF. As DNA, the CDR3 is TGTGCCAGCAGTGTAGCTTTCTTT. Drawing the rest from reference TRBV2 and TRBJ1-1, the complete variable domain is EPEVTQTPSHQVTQMGQEVILRCVPISNHLYFYWYRQILGQKVEFLVSFYNNEISEKSEIFDDQFSVERPDGSNFTLKIRSTKLEDSAMYFCASSVAFFGQGTRLTVV.

V is TRBV13 and J is TRBJ2-1; possible D gene TRBD1, 6 bases. CDR3 length: 16 amino acids. Germline V lookup: CDR1 PRHDT, CDR2 FYEKMQ (reference sequence). Trimming took off 5 bases at V and 5 bases at J, with 19 bases between the two ends. The CDR3 DNA follows: TGTGCCAGCAGCCCGAGGTGGGCAGGGGTGGACAATGAGCAGTTCTTC. It is translated as CASSPRWAGVDNEQFF. Full variable domain (outside the CDR3, taken from reference TRBV13 and TRBJ2-1): AAGVIQSPRHLIKEKRETATLKCYPIPRHDTVYWYQQGPGQDPQFLISFYEKMQSDKGSIPDRFSAQQFSDYHSELNMSSLELGDSALYFCASSPRWAGVDNEQFFGPGTRLTVL.

This clone was observed a handful of times. The gene calls are TRBV29-1 and TRBJ1-1; unclear D gene. CDR1 SQVTM and CDR2 ANQGSEA come from the germline V gene. The CDR3 has 12 residues. The V end lost 4 bases, the J end lost 4 bases, and 10 bases lay between the germline ends. The CDR3 DNA is TGCAGCGTTGTCACGGGCAGCACTGAAGCTTTCTTT. Its translation: CSVVTGSTEAFF.

As for this clone: The junction and the germline gene differ at one end; a read error may be behind it. V and J are TRBV27 and TRBJ1-2; D ambiguous. The CDR3 runs 14 residues. Germline CDR1 is MNHEY and CDR2 is SMNVEV (reference sequence). CDR3 coding DNA: TGTGCCAGCAGATCCCTTGGGGAACAAAGTGGCCACACCTTC. Protein: CASRSLGEQSGHTF.

The rearrangement joins TRBV6-6 to TRBJ1-2; 9 bases are shared with TRBD1. The junction had 3 bases not matched to a gene; V was cut back by 6 bases and J by 4 bases. Germline CDR1 is MNHNY and CDR2 is SVGAGI (reference sequence). This CDR3 comprises 13 residues. In DNA, the CDR3 is TGTGCCAGCAGCTGGACAGGGGCCTATGGCTACACCTTC. It translates to CASSWTGAYGYTF.

This clone was found once. The chain recombines TRBV29-1 with TRBJ2-1; possibly TRBD1 or TRBD2 for D (5 bases each). CDR3 length: 13 amino acids. Germline V gene lookup returns CDR1 SQVTM and CDR2 ANQGSEA. V was shortened by 5 bases and J by 4 bases, with 12 bases between the two germline ends. The CDR3 DNA reads as TGCAGCGTTTCGCAGGGACCGTACAATGAGCAGTTCTTC. Its protein product is CSVSQGPYNEQFF.

The chain has TRBV5-1 and TRBJ1-1; tentative D call: TRBD1 (6 bases). Germline CDR1 reads SGHRS; CDR2 reads YFSETQ. The V end lost 4 bases, the J end lost 0 bases, and 13 bases lay between the germline ends. The length of the CDR3 is 15 residues. This chain's CDR3 is CASSPAQGMNTEAFF. The CDR3 bases are TGCGCCAGCAGCCCTGCTCAGGGGATGAACACTGAAGCTTTCTTT.